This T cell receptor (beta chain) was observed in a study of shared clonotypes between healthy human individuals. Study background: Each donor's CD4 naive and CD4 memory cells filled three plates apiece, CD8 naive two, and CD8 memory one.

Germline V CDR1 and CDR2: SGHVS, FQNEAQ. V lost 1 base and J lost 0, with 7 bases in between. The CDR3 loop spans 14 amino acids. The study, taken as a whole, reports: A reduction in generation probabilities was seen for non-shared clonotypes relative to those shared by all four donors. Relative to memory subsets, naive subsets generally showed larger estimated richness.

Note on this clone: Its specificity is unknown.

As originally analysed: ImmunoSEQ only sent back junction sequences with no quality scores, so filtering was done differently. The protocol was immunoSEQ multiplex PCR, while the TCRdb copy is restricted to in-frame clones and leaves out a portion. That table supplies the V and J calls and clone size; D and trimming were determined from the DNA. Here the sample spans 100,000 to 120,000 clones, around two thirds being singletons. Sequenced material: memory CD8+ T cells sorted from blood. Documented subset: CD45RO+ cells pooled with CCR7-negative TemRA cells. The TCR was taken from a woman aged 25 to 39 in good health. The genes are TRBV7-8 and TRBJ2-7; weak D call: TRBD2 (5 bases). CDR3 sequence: CASSLVGSSYEQYF. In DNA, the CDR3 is TGTGCCAGCAGCTTAGTAGGGAGCTCCTACGAGCAGTACTTC.